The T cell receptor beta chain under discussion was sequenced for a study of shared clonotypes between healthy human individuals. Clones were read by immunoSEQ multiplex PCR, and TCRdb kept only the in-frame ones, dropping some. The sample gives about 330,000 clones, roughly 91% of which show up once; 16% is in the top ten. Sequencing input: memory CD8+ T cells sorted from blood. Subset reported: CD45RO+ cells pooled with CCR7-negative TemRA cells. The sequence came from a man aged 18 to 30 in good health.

CDR3 nucleotides: TGTGCCAGCAGCTTAGGAGGACCCACAGATACGCAGTATTTT. Its protein is CASSLGGPTDTQYF. The chain employs TRBV11-3 and TRBJ2-3; D not resolved. Germline-derived CDR1 and CDR2 are SGHNT and YENEEA. The germline V and J ends were trimmed by 1 base and 2 bases, with 7 bases remaining between them. This CDR3 is 14 amino acids long.